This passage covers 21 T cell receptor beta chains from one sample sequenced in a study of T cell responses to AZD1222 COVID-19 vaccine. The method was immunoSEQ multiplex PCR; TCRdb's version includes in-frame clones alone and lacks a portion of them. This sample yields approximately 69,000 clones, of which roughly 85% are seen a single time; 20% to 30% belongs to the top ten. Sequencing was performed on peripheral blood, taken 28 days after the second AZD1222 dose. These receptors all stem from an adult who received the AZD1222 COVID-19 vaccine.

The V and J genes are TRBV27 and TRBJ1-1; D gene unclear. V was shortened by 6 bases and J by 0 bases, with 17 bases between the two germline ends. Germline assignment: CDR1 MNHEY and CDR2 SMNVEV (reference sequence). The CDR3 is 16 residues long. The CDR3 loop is CASSQRPGVMNTEAFF. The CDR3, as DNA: TGTGCCAGCAGCCAACGGCCAGGAGTCATGAACACTGAAGCTTTCTTT.

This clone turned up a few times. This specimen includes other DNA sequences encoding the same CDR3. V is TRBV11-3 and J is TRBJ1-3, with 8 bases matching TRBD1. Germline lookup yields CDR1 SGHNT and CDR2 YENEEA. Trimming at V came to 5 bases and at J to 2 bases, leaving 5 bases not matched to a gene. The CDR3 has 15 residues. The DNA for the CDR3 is TGTGCCAGCAGCCCCGGACAGGGCCCTGGAAACACCATATATTTT. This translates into CASSPGQGPGNTIYF.

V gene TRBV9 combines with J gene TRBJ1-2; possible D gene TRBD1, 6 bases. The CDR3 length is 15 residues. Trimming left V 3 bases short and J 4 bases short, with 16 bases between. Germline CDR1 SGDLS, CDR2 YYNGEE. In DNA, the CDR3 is TGTGCCAGCAGCGAAGTACAGGGAGTCGGCTATGGCTACACCTTC. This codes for CASSEVQGVGYGYTF.

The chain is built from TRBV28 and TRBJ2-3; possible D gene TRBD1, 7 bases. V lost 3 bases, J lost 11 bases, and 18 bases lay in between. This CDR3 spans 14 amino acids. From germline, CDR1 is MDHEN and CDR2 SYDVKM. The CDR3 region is CASSFSSDREVQYF. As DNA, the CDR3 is TGTGCCAGCAGTTTTTCTTCCGACAGGGAGGTGCAGTATTTT.

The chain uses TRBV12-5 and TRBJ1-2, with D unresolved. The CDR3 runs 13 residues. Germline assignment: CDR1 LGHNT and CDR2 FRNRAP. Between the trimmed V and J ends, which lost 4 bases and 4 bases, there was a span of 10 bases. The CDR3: CASGSQVRYGYTF. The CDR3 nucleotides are TGTGCTAGTGGTTCCCAGGTGCGCTATGGCTACACCTTC.

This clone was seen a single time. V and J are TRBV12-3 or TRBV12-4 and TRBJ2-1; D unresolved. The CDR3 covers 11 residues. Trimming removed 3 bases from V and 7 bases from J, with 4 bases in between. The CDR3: CASSFLNEQFF. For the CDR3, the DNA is TGTGCCAGCAGTTTTCTGAATGAGCAGTTCTTC.

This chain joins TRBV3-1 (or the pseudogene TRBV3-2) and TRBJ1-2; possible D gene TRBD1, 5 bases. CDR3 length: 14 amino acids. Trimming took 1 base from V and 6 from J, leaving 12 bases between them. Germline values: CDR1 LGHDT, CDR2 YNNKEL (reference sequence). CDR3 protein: CASSQAGGTHGYTF. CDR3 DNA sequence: TGTGCCAGCAGCCAAGCTGGGGGGACCCATGGCTACACCTTC.

CDR3 amino acids: CASSLGASGATDTQYF. The CDR3 nucleotides read TGCGCCAGCAGCTTGGGGGCTAGCGGAGCCACAGATACGCAGTATTTT. The chain carries TRBV5-1 and TRBJ2-3, with 7 bases identical to TRBD2. In germline, CDR1 is SGHRS, CDR2 YFSETQ. The CDR3 has 16 residues. J lost 2 bases, V lost 0 bases, and 6 bases had no gene match.

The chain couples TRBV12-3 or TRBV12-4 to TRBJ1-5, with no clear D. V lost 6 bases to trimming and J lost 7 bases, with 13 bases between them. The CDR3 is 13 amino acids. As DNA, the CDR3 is TGTGCCAGCAGCCGATTGTCGGGACAGCCCCAGCATTTT. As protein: CASSRLSGQPQHF.

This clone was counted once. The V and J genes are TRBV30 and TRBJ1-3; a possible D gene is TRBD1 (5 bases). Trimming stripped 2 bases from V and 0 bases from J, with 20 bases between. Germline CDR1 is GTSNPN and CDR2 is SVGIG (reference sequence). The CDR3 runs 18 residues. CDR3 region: CAWSTLRALGASGNTIYF. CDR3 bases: TGTGCCTGGAGTACGTTGAGGGCTCTCGGGGCCTCTGGAAACACCATATATTTT. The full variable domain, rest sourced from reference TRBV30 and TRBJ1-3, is SQTIHQWPATLVQPVGSPLSLECTVEGTSNPNLYWYRQAAGRGLQLLFYSVGIGQISSEVPQNLSASRPQDRQFILSSKKLLLSDSGFYLCAWSTLRALGASGNTIYFGEGSWLTVV.

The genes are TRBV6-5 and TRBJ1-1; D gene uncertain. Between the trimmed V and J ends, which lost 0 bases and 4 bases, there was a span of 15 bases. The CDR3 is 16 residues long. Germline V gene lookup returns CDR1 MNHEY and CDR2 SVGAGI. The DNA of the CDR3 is TGTGCCAGCAGTTACTCAGTCTCCCCGGCGGGCACTGAAGCTTTCTTT. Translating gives CASSYSVSPAGTEAFF.

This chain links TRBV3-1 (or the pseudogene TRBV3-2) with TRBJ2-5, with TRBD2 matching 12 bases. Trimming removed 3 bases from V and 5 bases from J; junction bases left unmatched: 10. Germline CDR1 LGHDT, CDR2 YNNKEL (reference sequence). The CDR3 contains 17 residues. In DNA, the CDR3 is TGTGCCAGCAGCCACGGACTAGCGGGATCATCGGGGGAGACCCAGTACTTC. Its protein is CASSHGLAGSSGETQYF.

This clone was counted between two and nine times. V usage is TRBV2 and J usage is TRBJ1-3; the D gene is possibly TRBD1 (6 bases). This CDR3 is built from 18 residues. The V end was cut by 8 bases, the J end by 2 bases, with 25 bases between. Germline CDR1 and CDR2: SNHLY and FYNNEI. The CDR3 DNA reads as TGTGCCAGCCATTGGGGTGACGGAGGGACAATCACTGGAAACACCATATATTTT. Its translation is CASHWGDGGTITGNTIYF.

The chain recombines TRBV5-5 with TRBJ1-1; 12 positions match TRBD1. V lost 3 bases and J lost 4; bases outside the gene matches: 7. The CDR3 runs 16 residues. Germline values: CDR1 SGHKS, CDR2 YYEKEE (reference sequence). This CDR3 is CASSSGTGGRGTEAFF. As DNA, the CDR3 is TGTGCCAGCAGCTCCGGGACAGGGGGCAGAGGCACTGAAGCTTTCTTT.

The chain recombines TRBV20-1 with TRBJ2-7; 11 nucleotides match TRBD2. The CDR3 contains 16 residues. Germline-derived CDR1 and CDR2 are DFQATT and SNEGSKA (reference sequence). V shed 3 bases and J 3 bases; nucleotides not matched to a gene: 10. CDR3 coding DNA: TGCAGTGCTAGTGGGGTAGCGGGAGGGCCTTTCTACGAGCAGTACTTC. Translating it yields CSASGVAGGPFYEQYF.

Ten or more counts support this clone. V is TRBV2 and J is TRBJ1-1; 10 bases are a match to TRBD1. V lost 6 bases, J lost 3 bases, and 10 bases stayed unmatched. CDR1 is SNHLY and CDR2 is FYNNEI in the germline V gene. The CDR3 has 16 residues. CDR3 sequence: CASSGHFGQGDTEAFF. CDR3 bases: TGTGCCAGCAGCGGTCATTTTGGACAGGGGGACACTGAAGCTTTCTTT.

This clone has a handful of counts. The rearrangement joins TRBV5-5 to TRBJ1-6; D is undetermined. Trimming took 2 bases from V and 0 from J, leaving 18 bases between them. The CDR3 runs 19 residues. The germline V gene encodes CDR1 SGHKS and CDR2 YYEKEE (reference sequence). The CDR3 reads CASSFTAKSRSSYNSPLHF. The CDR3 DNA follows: TGTGCCAGCAGCTTCACGGCTAAGTCCAGGAGCTCCTATAATTCACCCCTCCACTTT.

CDR3 loop: CASSIGLAGATDTQYF. CDR3 DNA sequence: TGCGCCAGCAGCATTGGACTAGCGGGAGCCACAGATACGCAGTATTTT. V and J are TRBV5-1 and TRBJ2-3; 13 bases fit TRBD2. CDR1 SGHRS and CDR2 YFSETQ come from the germline V gene. This CDR3 is 16 amino acids long. The V and J ends lost 4 bases and 2 bases, in that order; junction bases with no gene match: 4.

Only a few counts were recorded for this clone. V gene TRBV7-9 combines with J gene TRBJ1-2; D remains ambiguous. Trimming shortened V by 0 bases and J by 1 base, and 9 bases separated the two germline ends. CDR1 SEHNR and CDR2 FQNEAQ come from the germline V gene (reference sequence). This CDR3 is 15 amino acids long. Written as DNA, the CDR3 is TGTGCCAGCAGCTTAGCCGGTCAGCTTAACTATGGCTACACCTTC. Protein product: CASSLAGQLNYGYTF.

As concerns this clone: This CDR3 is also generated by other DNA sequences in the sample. The CDR3 DNA is TGCGCCAGCAGCTTGGGGCTAGCGGGAGTACAAGAGACCCAGTACTTC. As protein: CASSLGLAGVQETQYF. The chain uses TRBV5-1 and TRBJ2-5; 10 bases are shared with TRBD2. Germline V lookup: CDR1 SGHRS, CDR2 YFSETQ. The V gene end was trimmed by 0 bases and the J gene end by 2 bases; junction bases not matched to a gene: 4. The CDR3 sequence is 16 residues long.

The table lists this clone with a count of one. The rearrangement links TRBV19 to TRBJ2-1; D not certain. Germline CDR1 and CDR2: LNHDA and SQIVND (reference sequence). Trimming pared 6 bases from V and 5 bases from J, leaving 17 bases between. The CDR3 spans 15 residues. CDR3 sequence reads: CASRMSSVEDNEQFF. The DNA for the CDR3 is TGTGCCAGTAGAATGTCCTCCGTCGAAGACAATGAGCAGTTCTTC. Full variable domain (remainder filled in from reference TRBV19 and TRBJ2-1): DGGITQSPKYLFRKEGQNVTLSCEQNLNHDAMYWYRQDPGQGLRLIYYSQIVNDFQKGDIAEGYSVSREKKESFPLTVTSAQKNPTAFYLCASRMSSVEDNEQFFGPGTRLTVL.